This T cell receptor beta chain was sequenced during a study of CD8 T cells in ankylosing spondylitis. Of note for this clonotype: The target antigen is unknown.

Findings and caveats of the study: Matched synovial fluid from ankylosing spondylitis patients was reported to be enriched for disease-linked clones. Earlier reports found some motif variants in synovial fluid and blood in reactive arthritis. Ankylosing spondylitis blood appeared to carry a characteristic TCR beta motif of several highly homologous variants.

One entry per CDR3 protein, called by TCRdb with MiXCR from the 5' RACE reads. The sample contains more than 500,000 distinct CDR3 sequences, roughly 5% of which appear only once. CDR3 size: 16 residues. V lost 5 bases and J lost 0, with 15 bases in between. Germline-derived CDR1 and CDR2 are SGHDT and YYEEEE. The genes are TRBV5-6 and TRBJ2-1, with D perhaps TRBD1 (6 bases). Sequencing was performed on blood, either unsorted or a sorted T cell fraction (not recorded which). The TCR sequence derives from a male donor with ankylosing spondylitis. The DNA of the CDR3 is TGTGCCAGCAGTTTAAGTACAGGGAGCTCCTACAATGAGCAGTTCTTC. Translating it yields CASSLSTGSSYNEQFF.